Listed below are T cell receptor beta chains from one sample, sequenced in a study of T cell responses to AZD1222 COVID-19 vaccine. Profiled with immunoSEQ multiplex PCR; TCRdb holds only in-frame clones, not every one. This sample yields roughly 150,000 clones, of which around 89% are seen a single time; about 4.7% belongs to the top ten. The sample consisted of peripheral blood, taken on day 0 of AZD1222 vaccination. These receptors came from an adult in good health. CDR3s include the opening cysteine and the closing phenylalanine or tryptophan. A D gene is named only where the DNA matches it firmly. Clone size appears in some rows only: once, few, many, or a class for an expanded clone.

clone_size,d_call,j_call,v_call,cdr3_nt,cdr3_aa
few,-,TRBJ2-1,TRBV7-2,TGTGCCAGCAGCATAGGCCCCGGCAATGAGCAGTTCTTC,CASSIGPGNEQFF
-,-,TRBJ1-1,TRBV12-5,TGTGCTAGTGGTTTGCAGGGGACTAACACTGAAGCTTTCTTT,CASGLQGTNTEAFF
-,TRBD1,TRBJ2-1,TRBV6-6,TGTGCCAGCAGAGACGGGACAGCCTTGTACAATGAGCAGTTCTTC,CASRDGTALYNEQFF
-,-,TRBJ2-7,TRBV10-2,TGCGCCAGCAGTGACCCAGGATCGTCCTACGAGCAGTACTTC,CASSDPGSSYEQYF
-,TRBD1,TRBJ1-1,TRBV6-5,TGTGCCACCAGACAGGGTTTTGGAGCTTTCTTT,CATRQGFGAFF
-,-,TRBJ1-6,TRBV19,TGTGCCAGTAGTATAGGGCCACCAGGAATAATATCACCCCTCCACTTT,CASSIGPPGIISPLHF
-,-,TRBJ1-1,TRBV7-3,TGTGCCAGCAGCTTAAAAGGAGGGAACACTGAAGCTTTCTTT,CASSLKGGNTEAFF
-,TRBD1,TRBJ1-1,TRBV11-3,TGTGCCAGCAGCTTAGAAAGGGGGCGGAACACTGAAGCTTTCTTT,CASSLERGRNTEAFF
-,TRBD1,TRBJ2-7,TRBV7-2,TGTGCCAGCAGCTTTTGGGACAGATCCTACGAGCAGTACTTC,CASSFWDRSYEQYF
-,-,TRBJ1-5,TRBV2,TGTGCCAGCAGAAGGACTCCCCTATTTAATCAGCCCCAGCATTTT,CASRRTPLFNQPQHF
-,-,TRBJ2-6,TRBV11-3,TGTGCCAGCAGCTTATTCCTGAGCTCTGGGGCCAACGTCCTGACTTTC,CASSLFLSSGANVLTF
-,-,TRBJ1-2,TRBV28,TGTGCCAGCAGTTTTCCAGCCCCTAACTATGGCTACACCTTC,CASSFPAPNYGYTF
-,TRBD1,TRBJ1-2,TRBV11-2,TGTGCCAGCAGCTCTCCCCGGACAGGGAGGGGGATGGGCTACACCTTC,CASSSPRTGRGMGYTF
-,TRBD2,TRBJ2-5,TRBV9,TGTGCCAGCAGCGTTAGCGGGAGGATGGAGACCCAGTACTTC,CASSVSGRMETQYF
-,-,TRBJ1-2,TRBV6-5,TGTGCCAGCAGTCCGAGGGACTATGGCTACACCTTC,CASSPRDYGYTF